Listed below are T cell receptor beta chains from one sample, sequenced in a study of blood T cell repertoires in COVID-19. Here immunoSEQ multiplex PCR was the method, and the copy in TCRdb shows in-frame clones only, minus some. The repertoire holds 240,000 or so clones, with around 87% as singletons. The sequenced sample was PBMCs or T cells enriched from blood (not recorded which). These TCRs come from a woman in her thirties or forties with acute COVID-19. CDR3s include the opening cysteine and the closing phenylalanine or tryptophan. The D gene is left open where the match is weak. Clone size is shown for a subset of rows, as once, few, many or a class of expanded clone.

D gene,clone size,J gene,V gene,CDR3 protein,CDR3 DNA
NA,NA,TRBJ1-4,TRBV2,CASRWTANEKLFF,TGTGCCAGCAGATGGACAGCAAATGAAAAACTGTTTTTT
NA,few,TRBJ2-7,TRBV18,CASSPPTGRKAEQYF,TGTGCCAGCTCACCACCGACAGGGAGGAAAGCCGAGCAGTACTTC
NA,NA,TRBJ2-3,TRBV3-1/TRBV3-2,CASSRGRNTDTQYF,TGTGCCAGCAGCCGGGGCAGAAACACAGATACGCAGTATTTT
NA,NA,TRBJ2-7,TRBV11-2,CASSLLAGGSYEQYF,TGTGCCAGCAGCCTACTAGCCGGTGGCTCCTACGAGCAGTACTTC
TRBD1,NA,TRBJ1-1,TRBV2,CASRAGTGALRGTEAFF,TGTGCCAGCAGGGCCGGGACAGGGGCCCTTAGGGGCACTGAAGCTTTCTTT
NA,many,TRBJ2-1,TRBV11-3,CASSLDQDEQFF,TGTGCCAGCAGCTTAGATCAGGATGAGCAGTTCTTC
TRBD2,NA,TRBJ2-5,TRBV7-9,CASSLLAGVETQYF,TGTGCCAGCAGCTTGTTAGCGGGAGTGGAGACCCAGTACTTC
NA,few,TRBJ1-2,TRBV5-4,CASSASGTNYGYTF,TGTGCCAGCAGCGCCTCCGGGACTAACTATGGCTACACCTTC
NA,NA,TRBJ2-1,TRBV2,CASSELGGLSYNEQFF,TGTGCCAGCAGTGAGCTCGGTGGTTTATCCTACAATGAGCAGTTCTTC
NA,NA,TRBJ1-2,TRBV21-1,CAIDWGGYTF,TGTGCCATCGACTGGGGCGGCTACACCTTC
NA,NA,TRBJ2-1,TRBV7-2,CASSLAGHDSYNEQFF,TGTGCCAGCAGCCTGGCTGGACACGACTCCTACAATGAGCAGTTCTTC
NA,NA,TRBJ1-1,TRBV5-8,CASSLTGTEAFF,TGTGCCAGCAGCCTAACAGGTACTGAAGCTTTCTTT
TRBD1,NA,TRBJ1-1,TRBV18,CASSQLGTGTNTEAFF,TGTGCCAGCTCACAGCTCGGGACAGGGACGAACACTGAAGCTTTCTTT
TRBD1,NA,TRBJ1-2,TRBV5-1,CASSSTGTGSNYGYTF,TGCGCCAGCAGCTCAACCGGGACAGGGTCTAACTATGGCTACACCTTC
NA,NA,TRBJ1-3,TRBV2,CASTIRSGNTIYF,TGTGCCAGCACAATCAGGTCTGGAAACACCATATATTTT
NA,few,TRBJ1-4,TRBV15,CATSRDGVRTNEKLFF,TGTGCCACCAGCAGAGATGGTGTCAGAACTAATGAAAAACTGTTTTTT
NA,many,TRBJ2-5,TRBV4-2,CASSQEGTGVGETQYF,TGTGCCAGCAGCCAAGAGGGAACGGGAGTGGGAGAGACCCAGTACTTC
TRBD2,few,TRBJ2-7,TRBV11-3,CASSLRLASYEQYF,TGTGCCAGCAGCTTACGACTAGCCTCCTACGAGCAGTACTTC
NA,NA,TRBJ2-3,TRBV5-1,CASSFGFGSASTDTQYF,TGCGCCAGCAGCTTCGGATTCGGGTCGGCAAGCACAGATACGCAGTATTTT
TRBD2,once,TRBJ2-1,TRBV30,CAWSVSAGEANEQFF,TGTGCCTGGAGTGTATCAGCGGGAGAAGCAAATGAGCAGTTCTTC
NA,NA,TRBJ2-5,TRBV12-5,CASGLPRDETQYF,TGTGCTAGTGGTTTGCCCAGGGATGAGACCCAGTACTTC
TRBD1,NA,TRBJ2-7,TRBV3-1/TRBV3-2,CASSPRDRVSYEQYF,TGTGCCAGCAGCCCGAGGGACAGGGTCTCCTACGAGCAGTACTTC
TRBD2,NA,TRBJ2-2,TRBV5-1,CASSLTSGSETGELFF,TGCGCCAGCAGCTTGACAAGCGGGAGCGAAACCGGGGAGCTGTTTTTT
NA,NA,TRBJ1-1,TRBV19,CASTSGGGDTEAFF,TGTGCCAGTACCTCGGGCGGGGGGGACACTGAAGCTTTCTTT
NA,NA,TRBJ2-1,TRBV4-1,CASSQERRYNEQFF,TGCGCCAGCAGCCAAGAGAGGCGCTACAATGAGCAGTTCTTC
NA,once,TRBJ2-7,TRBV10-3,CAISDGQNYEQYF,TGTGCCATCAGTGACGGACAGAACTACGAGCAGTACTTC
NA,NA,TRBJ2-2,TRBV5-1,CASSSSTNTGELFF,TGCGCCAGCAGCTCGAGTACGAACACCGGGGAGCTGTTTTTT
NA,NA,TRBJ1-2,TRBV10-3,CAISESTGWYGYTF,TGTGCCATCAGTGAGTCAACGGGTTGGTATGGCTACACCTTC
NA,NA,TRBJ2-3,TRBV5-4,CASSPSRESTDTQYF,TGTGCCAGCAGCCCATCCAGGGAAAGCACAGATACGCAGTATTTT
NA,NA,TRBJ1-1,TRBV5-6,CASSSNMNTEAFF,TGTGCCAGCAGCTCGAACATGAACACTGAAGCTTTCTTT
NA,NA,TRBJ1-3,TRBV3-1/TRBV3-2,CASSHPAGGNTIYF,TGTGCCAGCAGCCACCCGGCAGGAGGAAACACCATATATTTT
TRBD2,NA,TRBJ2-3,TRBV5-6,CASSLASGRAFQYF,TGTGCCAGCAGCTTGGCTAGCGGGAGGGCCTTTCAGTATTTT
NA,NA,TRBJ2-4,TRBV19,CASSIDHGAKNIQYF,TGTGCCAGTAGTATAGATCACGGGGCCAAAAACATTCAGTACTTC
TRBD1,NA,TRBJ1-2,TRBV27,CASSSLDRSLFYGYTF,TGTGCCAGCAGTTCTTTGGACAGGAGCCTTTTCTATGGCTACACCTTC
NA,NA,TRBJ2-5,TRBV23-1,CASSHYGETQYF,TGCGCCAGCAGTCACTACGGAGAGACCCAGTACTTC
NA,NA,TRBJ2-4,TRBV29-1,CSVVEGVVIQYF,TGCAGCGTTGTGGAGGGCGTGGTCATTCAGTACTTC
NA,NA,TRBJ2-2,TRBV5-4,CASSREGGGLSSGELFF,TGTGCCAGCAGTCGAGAGGGTGGAGGGCTAAGTTCCGGGGAGCTGTTTTTT
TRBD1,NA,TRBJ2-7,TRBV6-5,CASSYSTGQSYEQYF,TGTGCCAGCAGTTACTCGACGGGACAGTCCTACGAGCAGTACTTC
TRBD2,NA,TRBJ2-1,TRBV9,CASSVGSGRADNEQFF,TGTGCCAGCAGCGTAGGGAGCGGGAGGGCCGACAATGAGCAGTTCTTC
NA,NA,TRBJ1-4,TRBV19,CASSNAGGRGLFF,TGTGCCAGTAGTAATGCGGGAGGTCGGGGACTGTTTTTT
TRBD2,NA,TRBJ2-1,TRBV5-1,CASSLVTSGSGEQFF,TGCGCCAGCAGCTTGGTGACTAGCGGGAGTGGTGAGCAGTTCTTC
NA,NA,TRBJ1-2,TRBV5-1,CASSGGSTVNYGYTF,TGCGCCAGCAGCGGGGGCTCGACGGTTAACTATGGCTACACCTTC
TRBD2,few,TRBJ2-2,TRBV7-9,CASSQNLAGGANTGELFF,TGTGCCAGCAGCCAAAATCTAGCGGGAGGGGCGAACACCGGGGAGCTGTTTTTT
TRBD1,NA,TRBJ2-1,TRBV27,CASSSLGQGVNEQFF,TGTGCCAGCAGTTCTTTGGGACAGGGAGTAAATGAGCAGTTCTTC
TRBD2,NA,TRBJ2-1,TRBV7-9,CASSQGLASSYNEQFF,TGTGCCAGCAGCCAGGGACTAGCGAGCTCCTACAATGAGCAGTTCTTC
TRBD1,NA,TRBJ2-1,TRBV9,CASSVAFGDRGGNEQFF,TGTGCCAGCAGCGTAGCTTTCGGGGACAGGGGTGGCAATGAGCAGTTCTTC
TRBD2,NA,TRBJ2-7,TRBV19,CASSIDSRRLAGIPYEQYF,TGTGCCAGTAGTATAGATTCGCGGAGACTAGCGGGCATACCCTACGAGCAGTACTTC
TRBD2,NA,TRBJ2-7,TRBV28,CASSLISSGIYEQYF,TGTGCCAGCAGTTTAATATCTAGCGGGATCTACGAGCAGTACTTC
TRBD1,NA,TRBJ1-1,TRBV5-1,CASSKTGNTEAFF,TGCGCCAGCAGCAAGACAGGGAATACTGAAGCTTTCTTT
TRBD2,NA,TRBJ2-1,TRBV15,CATSRAAGGNEQFF,TGTGCCACCAGCAGAGCCGCGGGAGGAAATGAGCAGTTCTTC
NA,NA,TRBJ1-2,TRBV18,CASSPSDSNYGYTF,TGTGCCAGCTCACCCTCAGACAGTAACTATGGCTACACCTTC
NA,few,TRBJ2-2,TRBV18,CASSPPSAGELFF,TGTGCCAGCTCACCACCGTCGGCCGGGGAGCTGTTTTTT
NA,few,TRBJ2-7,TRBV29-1,CSVNPGNSYEQYF,TGCAGCGTGAACCCAGGGAACTCCTACGAGCAGTACTTC
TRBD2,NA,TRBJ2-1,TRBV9,CASSSQRDKYNEQFF,TGTGCCAGCAGTAGCCAGCGGGATAAATACAATGAGCAGTTCTTC
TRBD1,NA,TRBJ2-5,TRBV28,CASSDRGAETQYF,TGTGCCAGCAGCGACAGGGGGGCAGAGACCCAGTACTTC